These 12 T cell receptor beta chains originate from one sample sequenced in a study of blood T cell repertoires in COVID-19. Clones were sequenced by immunoSEQ multiplex PCR, and TCRdb holds only the in-frame ones, with some missing. This sample yields about 210,000 clones, of which 80% to 90% are seen a single time; 2% to 3% belongs to the top ten. The sample comprised peripheral blood. All receptors come from a woman aged 40 to 49 with active or convalescent COVID-19.

This clone occurred once. This chain uses TRBV18 with TRBJ2-6, with a possible D match to TRBD2 (5 bases). Germline values: CDR1 KGHSH, CDR2 LQKENI. Trimming shortened V by 2 bases and J by 0 bases, and 11 bases separated the two germline ends. The CDR3 has 17 residues. CDR3 residues: CASSPSVGSSGANVLTF. CDR3 coding DNA: TGTGCCAGCTCACCAAGCGTTGGGAGCTCTGGGGCCAACGTCCTGACTTTC.

V is TRBV2 and J is TRBJ2-7, with a tentative D call TRBD1 (5 bases). CDR1 is SNHLY, CDR2 FYNNEI, per germline. The CDR3 consists of 13 residues. V shed 6 bases and J shed 3 bases, with 12 bases lying between them. DNA of the CDR3: TGTGCCAGCAGCGCGACAGTGTTCTACGAGCAGTACTTC. Residues: CASSATVFYEQYF.

This chain joins TRBV4-3 and TRBJ1-2, with D unresolved. CDR1 is LGHNA, CDR2 YSLEER, per germline. Trimming cost V 2 bases and J 2 bases, with 12 bases left between them. CDR3 length: 15 residues. CDR3 DNA sequence: TGCGCCAGCAGCCAATCCCGAGTAGCCAACTATGGCTACACCTTC. Protein: CASSQSRVANYGYTF.

CDR3 sequence: CASREPGQGPYGYTF. The DNA of the CDR3 is TGTGCCAGCAGGGAACCGGGACAGGGACCCTATGGCTACACCTTC. V gene TRBV2 combines with J gene TRBJ1-2; 9 bases match TRBD1. The junction had 9 bases not matched to a gene; V was cut back by 6 bases and J by 4 bases. Germline values: CDR1 SNHLY, CDR2 FYNNEI. This CDR3 is built from 15 residues.

The rearrangement uses TRBV5-1 and TRBJ2-2; TRBD2 aligns across 16 bases. Germline CDR1 is SGHRS and CDR2 is YFSETQ. Unmatched junction bases numbered 9, after V lost 4 bases and J lost 3 bases. CDR3 length: 19 residues. CDR3 loop: CASSLTGLAGGRHTGELFF. In nucleotides, the CDR3 is TGCGCCAGCAGCCTTACGGGACTAGCGGGGGGGAGACACACCGGGGAGCTGTTTTTT.

Note on this clone: The junction does not match germline at one end; this may be a read error. J is TRBJ2-1 and V is TRBV7-7; TRBD2 matches at 11 bases. Germline lookup yields CDR1 SSHAT and CDR2 FNYEAQ (reference sequence). CDR3 size: 13 residues. This chain's CDR3 is CASSPLAGGEQFF. The CDR3 DNA sequence: TGTGCTAGCAGCCCGCTAGCGGGGGGTGAGCAGTTCTTC.

This chain uses TRBV5-1 with TRBJ1-4; TRBD1 matches at 8 bases. The CDR3 has 14 amino acids. After removal of 6 bases from V and 3 bases from J, the junction contained 4 bases not matched to a gene. The germline CDR1 and CDR2 sequences are SGHRS and YFSETQ. This CDR3 reads CASTGQGANEKLFF. The CDR3, as DNA: TGCGCCAGCACCGGACAGGGCGCTAATGAAAAACTGTTTTTT.

V usage is TRBV19 and J usage is TRBJ1-5, with D perhaps matching TRBD1 (5 bases). V was shortened by 3 bases and J by 0 bases, with 9 bases between the two germline ends. This CDR3 spans 15 amino acids. Looked up from germline, CDR1 is LNHDA and CDR2 is SQIVND (reference sequence). The CDR3 DNA reads TGTGCCAGTAGTATGGGAGGGGATAGCAATCAGCCCCAGCATTTT. Translation: CASSMGGDSNQPQHF.

A note on this clone: One end of the junction is discordant with germline, which a read error may explain. The chain has TRBV7-2 and TRBJ2-3; the match to TRBD1 covers 11 bases. CDR1 and CDR2 (germline): SGHTA, FQGNSA. The CDR3 loop spans 15 amino acids. The CDR3 is CASSLIGTGGKELMF. CDR3 sequence (DNA): TGTGCCAGCAGCTTGATTGGGACAGGGGGTAAAGAGCTCATGTTT.

The chain carries TRBV7-2 and TRBJ2-7; 12 nucleotides line up with TRBD2. V lost 3 bases to trimming and J lost 1 base; unmatched junction nucleotides: 7. The CDR3 extends over 17 amino acids. Germline CDR1 is SGHTA and CDR2 is FQGNSA. CDR3 residues: CASSLGLAGVQSYEQYF. DNA for the CDR3: TGTGCCAGCAGCTTGGGACTAGCGGGTGTCCAGTCCTACGAGCAGTACTTC. Using reference TRBV7-2 and TRBJ2-7 for the parts outside the CDR3, the full variable domain is GAGVSQSPSNKVTEKGKDVELRCDPISGHTALYWYRQSLGQGLEFLIYFQGNSAPDKSGLPSDRFSAERTGGSVSTLTIQRTQQEDSAVYLCASSLGLAGVQSYEQYFGPGTRLTVT.

This clone has more than one count but fewer than ten. The chain links TRBV4-1 to TRBJ2-7; possibly TRBD1 for D (5 bases). The V end was cut by 4 bases, the J end by 2 bases, with 9 bases between. The germline V gene has CDR1 MGHRA and CDR2 YSYEKL. The CDR3 consists of 13 residues. CDR3 residues: CASSLDRPYEQYF. DNA of the CDR3: TGCGCCAGCAGCCTCGACAGACCCTACGAGCAGTACTTC.

The chain couples TRBV7-9 to TRBJ1-1; no definite D call. This CDR3 comprises 13 residues. Germline loops: CDR1 SEHNR, CDR2 FQNEAQ (reference sequence). The V and J ends lost 1 base and 3 bases respectively, with 6 bases between them. CDR3 nucleotides: TGTGCCAGCAGCTTAGGCGTGGACACTGAAGCTTTCTTT. Its protein is CASSLGVDTEAFF. The variable domain in full, with the rest retrieved from reference TRBV7-9 and TRBJ1-1, is DTGVSQNPRHKITKRGQNVTFRCDPISEHNRLYWYRQTLGQGPEFLTYFQNEAQLEKSRLLSDRFSAERPKGSFSTLEIQRTEQGDSAMYLCASSLGVDTEAFFGQGTRLTVV.